Included here is one TCR beta chain sequence, with context. The antigen remains undetermined. Germline lookup yields CDR1 MNHEY and CDR2 SMNVEV (reference sequence). V lost 6 bases and J 8 bases, leaving 22 bases between the germline ends. The CDR3 has 16 residues. Second-dose schedules of about 4 or about 12 weeks were combined. The data derive from a study of T cell responses to AZD1222 COVID-19 vaccine. Profiled with immunoSEQ multiplex PCR; TCRdb holds only in-frame clones, not every one. The sample gives about 150,000 clones, 75% to 90% of which show up once; roughly 9.7% is in the top ten. Study-level results: Nearly half of unique spike-specific TCRs reportedly avoided B.1.351 and B.1.1.7 mutated regions. Donors were largely white British and mainly female; clonal diversity was possibly underestimated.

The sequencing used peripheral blood, collected 28 days after the second AZD1222 dose. This sequence originates from an adult who received the AZD1222 COVID-19 vaccine. The chain carries TRBV27 and TRBJ1-4; D may be TRBD1 (5 bases). The CDR3: CASRASGWGDLEKLFF. The CDR3 bases are TGTGCCAGCAGGGCTTCGGGGTGGGGGGACCTCGAAAAACTGTTTTTT. The full variable domain, completed using reference TRBV27 and TRBJ1-4, is EAQVTQNPRYLITVTGKKLTVTCSQNMNHEYMSWYRQDPGLGLRQIYYSMNVEVTDKGDVPEGYKVSRKEKRNFPLILESPSPNQTSLYFCASRASGWGDLEKLFFGSGTQLSVL.